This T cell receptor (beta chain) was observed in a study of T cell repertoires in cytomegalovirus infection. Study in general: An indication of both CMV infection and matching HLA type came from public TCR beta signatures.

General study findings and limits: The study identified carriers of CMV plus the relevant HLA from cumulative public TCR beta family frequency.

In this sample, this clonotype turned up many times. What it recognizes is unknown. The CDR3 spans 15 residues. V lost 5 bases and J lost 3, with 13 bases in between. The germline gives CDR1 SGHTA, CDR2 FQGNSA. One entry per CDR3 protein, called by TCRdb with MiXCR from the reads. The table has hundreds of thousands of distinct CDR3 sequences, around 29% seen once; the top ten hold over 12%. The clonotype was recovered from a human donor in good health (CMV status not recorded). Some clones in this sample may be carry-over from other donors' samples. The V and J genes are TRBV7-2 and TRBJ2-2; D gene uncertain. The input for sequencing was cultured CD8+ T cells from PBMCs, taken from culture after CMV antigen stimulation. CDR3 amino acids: CASSPTLRYTGELFF. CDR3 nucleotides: TGTGCCAGCAGCCCCACTTTGCGATACACCGGGGAGCTGTTTTTT. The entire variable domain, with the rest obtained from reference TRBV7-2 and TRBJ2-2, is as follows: GAGVSQSPSNKVTEKGKDVELRCDPISGHTALYWYRQSLGQGLEFLIYFQGNSAPDKSGLPSDRFSAERTGGSVSTLTIQRTQQEDSAVYLCASSPTLRYTGELFFGEGSRLTVL.